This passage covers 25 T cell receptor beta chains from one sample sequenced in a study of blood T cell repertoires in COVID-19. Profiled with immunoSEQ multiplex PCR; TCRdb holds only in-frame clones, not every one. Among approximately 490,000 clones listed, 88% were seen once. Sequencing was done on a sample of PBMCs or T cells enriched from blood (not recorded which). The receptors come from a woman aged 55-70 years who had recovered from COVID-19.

In DNA form, the CDR3 reads TGTGCCAGCAGTTTAGGGGCGGTAGCTAATGAAAAACTGTTTTTT. Amino acids: CASSLGAVANEKLFF. The rearrangement links TRBV28 to TRBJ1-4; a weak D match, TRBD1 (5 bases). There are 15 residues in the CDR3. Germline lookup yields CDR1 MDHEN and CDR2 SYDVKM. Trimming removed 2 bases from V and 3 bases from J, with 10 bases in between.

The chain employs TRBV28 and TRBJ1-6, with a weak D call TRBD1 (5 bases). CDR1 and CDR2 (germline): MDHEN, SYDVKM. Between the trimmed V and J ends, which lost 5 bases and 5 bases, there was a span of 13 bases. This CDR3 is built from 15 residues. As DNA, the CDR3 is TGTGCCAGCAGTGACGGGGGGGTTCATAATTCACCCCTCCACTTT. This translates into CASSDGGVHNSPLHF.

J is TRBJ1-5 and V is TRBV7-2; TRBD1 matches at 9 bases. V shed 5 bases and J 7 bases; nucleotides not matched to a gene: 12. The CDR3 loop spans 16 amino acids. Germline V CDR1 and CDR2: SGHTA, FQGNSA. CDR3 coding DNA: TGTGCCAGCAGCATCCTCCCGGGACAGGGTGGACAGCCCCAGCATTTT. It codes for CASSILPGQGGQPQHF.

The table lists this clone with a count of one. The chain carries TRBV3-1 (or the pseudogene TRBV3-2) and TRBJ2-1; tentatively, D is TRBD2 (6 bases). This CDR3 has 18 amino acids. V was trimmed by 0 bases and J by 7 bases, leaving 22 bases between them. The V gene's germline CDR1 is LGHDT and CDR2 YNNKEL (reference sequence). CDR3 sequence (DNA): TGTGCCAGCAGCCAAGAGGAAGGCCGGCTAGCGACTAGGAATGAGCAGTTCTTC. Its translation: CASSQEEGRLATRNEQFF.

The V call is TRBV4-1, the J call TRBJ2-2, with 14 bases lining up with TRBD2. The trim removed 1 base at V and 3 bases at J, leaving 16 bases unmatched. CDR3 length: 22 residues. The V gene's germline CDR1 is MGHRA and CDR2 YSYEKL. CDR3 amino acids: CASSQGTLRRLAGGPDTGELFF. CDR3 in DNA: TGCGCCAGCAGCCAAGGAACTCTTCGAAGACTAGCGGGGGGGCCGGACACCGGGGAGCTGTTTTTT.

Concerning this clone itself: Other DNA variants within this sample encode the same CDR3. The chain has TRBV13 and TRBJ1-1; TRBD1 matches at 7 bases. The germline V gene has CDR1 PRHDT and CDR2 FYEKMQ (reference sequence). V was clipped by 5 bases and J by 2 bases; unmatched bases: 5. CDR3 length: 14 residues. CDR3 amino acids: CASSLRQGNTEAFF. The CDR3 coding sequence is TGTGCCAGCAGCCTCAGACAGGGAAACACTGAAGCTTTCTTT. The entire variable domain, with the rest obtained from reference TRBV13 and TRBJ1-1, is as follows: AAGVIQSPRHLIKEKRETATLKCYPIPRHDTVYWYQQGPGQDPQFLISFYEKMQSDKGSIPDRFSAQQFSDYHSELNMSSLELGDSALYFCASSLRQGNTEAFFGQGTRLTVV.

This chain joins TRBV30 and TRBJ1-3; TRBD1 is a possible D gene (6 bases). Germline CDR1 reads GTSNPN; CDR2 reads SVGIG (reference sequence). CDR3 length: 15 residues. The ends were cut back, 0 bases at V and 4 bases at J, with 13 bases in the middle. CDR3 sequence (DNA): TGTGCCTGGAGTGTAGGGGGGGAACGCGGAAACACCATATATTTT. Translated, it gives CAWSVGGERGNTIYF.

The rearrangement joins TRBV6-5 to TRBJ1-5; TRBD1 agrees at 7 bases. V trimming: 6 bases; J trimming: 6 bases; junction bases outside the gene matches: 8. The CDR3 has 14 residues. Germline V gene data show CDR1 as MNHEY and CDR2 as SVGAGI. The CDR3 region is CASRATGVTQPQHF. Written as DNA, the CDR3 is TGTGCCAGCAGAGCCACAGGGGTTACTCAGCCCCAGCATTTT.

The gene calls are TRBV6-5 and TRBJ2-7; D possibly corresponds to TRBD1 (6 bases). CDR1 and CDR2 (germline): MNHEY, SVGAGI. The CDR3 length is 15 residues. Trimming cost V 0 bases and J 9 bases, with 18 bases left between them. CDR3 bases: TGTGCCAGCAGTTACTCCGGGACCCAGGGGAGTGTGCAGTACTTC. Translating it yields CASSYSGTQGSVQYF.

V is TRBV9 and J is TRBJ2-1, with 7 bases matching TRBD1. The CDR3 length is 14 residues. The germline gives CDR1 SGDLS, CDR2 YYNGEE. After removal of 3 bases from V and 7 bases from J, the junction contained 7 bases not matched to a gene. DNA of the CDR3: TGTGCCAGCAGCGAGGGGTACAGGGGTAATGAGCAGTTCTTC. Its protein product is CASSEGYRGNEQFF.

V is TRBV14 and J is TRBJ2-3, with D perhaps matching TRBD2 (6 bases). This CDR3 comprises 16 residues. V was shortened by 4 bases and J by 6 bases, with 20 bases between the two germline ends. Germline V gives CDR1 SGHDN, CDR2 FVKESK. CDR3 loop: CASSPLLSGLRDTQYF. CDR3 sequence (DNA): TGTGCCAGCAGCCCCCTACTAAGCGGGCTTAGGGATACGCAGTATTTT.

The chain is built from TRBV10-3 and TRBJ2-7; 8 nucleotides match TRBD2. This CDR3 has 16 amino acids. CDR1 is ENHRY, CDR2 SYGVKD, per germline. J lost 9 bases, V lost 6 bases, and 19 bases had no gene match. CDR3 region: CAISRSRTLTGGRQYF. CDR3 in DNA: TGTGCCATCAGCCGAAGTCGGACGCTAACGGGAGGGAGGCAGTACTTC.

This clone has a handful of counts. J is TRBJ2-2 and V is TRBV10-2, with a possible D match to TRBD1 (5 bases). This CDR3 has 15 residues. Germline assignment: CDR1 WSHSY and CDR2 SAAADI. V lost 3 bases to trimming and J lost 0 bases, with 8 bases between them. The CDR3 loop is CASSDQGPNTGELFF. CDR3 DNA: TGCGCCAGCAGTGATCAGGGCCCGAACACCGGGGAGCTGTTTTTT.

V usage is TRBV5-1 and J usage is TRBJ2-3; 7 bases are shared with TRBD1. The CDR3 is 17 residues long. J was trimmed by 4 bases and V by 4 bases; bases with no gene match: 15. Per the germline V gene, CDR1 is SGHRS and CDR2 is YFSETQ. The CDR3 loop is CASSPQGEGGLADTQYF. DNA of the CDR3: TGCGCCAGCAGCCCCCAGGGTGAAGGGGGCTTGGCAGATACGCAGTATTTT.

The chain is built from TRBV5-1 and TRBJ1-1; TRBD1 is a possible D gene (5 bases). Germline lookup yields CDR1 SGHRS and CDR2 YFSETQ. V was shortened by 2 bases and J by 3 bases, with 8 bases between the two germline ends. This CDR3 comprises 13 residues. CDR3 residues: CASSLWGDTEAFF. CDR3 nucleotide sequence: TGCGCCAGCAGCTTATGGGGGGACACTGAAGCTTTCTTT.

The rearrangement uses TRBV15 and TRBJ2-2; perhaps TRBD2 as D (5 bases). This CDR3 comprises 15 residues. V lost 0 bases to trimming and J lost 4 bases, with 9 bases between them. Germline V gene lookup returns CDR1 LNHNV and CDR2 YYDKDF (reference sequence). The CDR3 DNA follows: TGTGCCACCAGCAGAGAATGGGGAGCCACCGGGGAGCTGTTTTTT. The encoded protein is CATSREWGATGELFF.

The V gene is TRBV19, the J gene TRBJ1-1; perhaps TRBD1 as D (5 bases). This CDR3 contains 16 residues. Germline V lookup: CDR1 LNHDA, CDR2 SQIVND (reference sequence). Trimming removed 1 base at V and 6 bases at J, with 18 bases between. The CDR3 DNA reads TGTGCCAGTAGTATAGGCCGCGCCGGGGGGTTCGCTGAAGCTTTCTTT. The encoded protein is CASSIGRAGGFAEAFF.

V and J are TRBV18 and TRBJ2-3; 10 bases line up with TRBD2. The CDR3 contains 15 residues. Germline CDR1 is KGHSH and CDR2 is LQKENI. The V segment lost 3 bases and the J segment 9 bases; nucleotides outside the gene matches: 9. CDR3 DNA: TGTGCCAGCTCACCGCTAGCGGGGGTCCGGGGGACGCAGTATTTT. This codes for CASSPLAGVRGTQYF.

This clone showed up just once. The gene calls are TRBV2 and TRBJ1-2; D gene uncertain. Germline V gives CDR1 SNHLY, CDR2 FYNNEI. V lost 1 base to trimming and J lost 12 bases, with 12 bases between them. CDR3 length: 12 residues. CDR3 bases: TGTGCCAGCAGTGAAGGGCGGCTCGGGGACACCTTC. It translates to CASSEGRLGDTF.

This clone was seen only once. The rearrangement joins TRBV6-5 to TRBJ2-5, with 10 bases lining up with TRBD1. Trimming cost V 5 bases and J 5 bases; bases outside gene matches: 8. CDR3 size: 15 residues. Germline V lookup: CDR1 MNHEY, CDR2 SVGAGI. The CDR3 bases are TGTGCCAGCAGTCCCCAGACAGGGGGCGCGGAGACCCAGTACTTC. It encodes CASSPQTGGAETQYF.

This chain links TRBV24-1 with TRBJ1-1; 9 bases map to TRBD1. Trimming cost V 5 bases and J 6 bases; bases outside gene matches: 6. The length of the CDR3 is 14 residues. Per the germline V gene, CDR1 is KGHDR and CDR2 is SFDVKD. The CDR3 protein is CATSGPGQGAEAFF. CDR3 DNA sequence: TGTGCCACCAGTGGGCCGGGACAGGGTGCTGAAGCTTTCTTT.

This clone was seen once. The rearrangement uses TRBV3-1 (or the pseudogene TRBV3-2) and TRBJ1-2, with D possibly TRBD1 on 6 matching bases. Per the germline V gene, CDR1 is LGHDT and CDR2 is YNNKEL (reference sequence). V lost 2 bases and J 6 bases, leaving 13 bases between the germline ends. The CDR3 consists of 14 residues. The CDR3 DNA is TGTGCCAGCAGCCAATCGGGGGGCGAGAATGGCTACACCTTC. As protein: CASSQSGGENGYTF.

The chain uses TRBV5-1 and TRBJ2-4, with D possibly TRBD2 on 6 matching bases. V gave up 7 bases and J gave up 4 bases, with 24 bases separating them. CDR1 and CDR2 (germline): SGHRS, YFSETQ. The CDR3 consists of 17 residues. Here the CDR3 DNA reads TGCGCCAGCTCGCGCTACGGCCTAACGGGGGAAAAAAACATTCAGTACTTC. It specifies CASSRYGLTGEKNIQYF.

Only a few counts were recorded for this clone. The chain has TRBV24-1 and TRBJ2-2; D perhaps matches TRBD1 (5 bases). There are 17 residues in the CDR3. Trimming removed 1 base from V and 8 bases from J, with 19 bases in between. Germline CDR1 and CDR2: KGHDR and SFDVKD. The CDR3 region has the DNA TGTGCCACCAGTGATTTCTCTGCCAGGGCGACCCGAGGGGAGCTGTTTTTT. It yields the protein CATSDFSARATRGELFF.

CDR3 protein: CASSLGTGGSLGTGELFF. The DNA of the CDR3 is TGTGCCAGCAGCTTGGGGACAGGGGGGTCCCTGGGCACCGGGGAGCTGTTTTTT. The V call is TRBV5-4, the J call TRBJ2-2; 10 nucleotides match TRBD1. This CDR3 comprises 18 residues. From germline, CDR1 is SGHNT and CDR2 YYREEE (reference sequence). V was pared by 0 bases and J by 4 bases, with 9 bases of the junction left unmatched.